Given below is one T cell receptor beta chain in context. Its target is not known. Patients chosen for sequencing had shown CD8+CD57+ cell expansion by flow cytometry. The source of the sample is a study of CD8+CD57+ T cells in acquired aplastic anemia. Study context: On average, sorted CD4+ and CD8+ cells gave roughly 3 ug of DNA.

The study profiled TCR beta VDJ and CDR3 using genomic DNA as template. TCRdb re-derived calls from the reads in MiXCR, one entry per CDR3 protein. The data show 200,000 to 250,000 distinct CDR3 sequences, roughly 60% seen once. Study-wide findings and caveats: Patients were compared with controls for CD8+ Simpson's diversity, and no significant difference emerged.

V lost 3 bases, J lost 5 bases, and 19 bases lay in between. This CDR3 comprises 16 residues. CDR1 SNHLY and CDR2 FYNNEI come from the germline V gene. This clonotype was sampled from a human donor with aplastic anemia. The chain carries TRBV2 and TRBJ2-5, with D perhaps TRBD2 (5 bases). Sequencing input: sorted CD4+, CD8+, or CD8+CD57+ T cells (not recorded which) from PBMCs. The CDR3 DNA reads TGTGCCAGCAGTGACCTTGATGCGAAGTTAGCGGAGACCCAGTACTTC. Its protein product is CASSDLDAKLAETQYF. The full variable domain, in which reference TRBV2 and TRBJ2-5 provide the parts outside the CDR3, is EPEVTQTPSHQVTQMGQEVILRCVPISNHLYFYWYRQILGQKVEFLVSFYNNEISEKSEIFDDQFSVERPDGSNFTLKIRSTKLEDSAMYFCASSDLDAKLAETQYFGPGTRLLVL.